The 13 T cell receptor beta chains presented below share a single source sample, sequenced in a study of identifying expanded T cells in peripheral blood. TCRdb keeps only in-frame clones here, not all; method: immunoSEQ multiplex PCR. The table includes around 100,000 clones, around 89% detected once. The sequenced material came from blood. Every receptor here comes from a person aged 18 to 69 in good health.

This clone showed up just a few times. The gene calls are TRBV10-1 and TRBJ1-6; D is unclear. The CDR3 length is 12 residues. V lost 3 bases and J 6 bases, leaving 3 bases between the germline ends. Germline values: CDR1 WNHNN, CDR2 SYGVQD (reference sequence). CDR3 in amino acids: CASSDGNSPLHF. As DNA, the CDR3 is TGCGCCAGCAGTGACGGTAATTCACCCCTCCACTTT.

The chain joins TRBV28 to TRBJ2-1; D is tentatively TRBD1 or TRBD2 (5 bases each). The CDR3 is 16 amino acids. Germline values: CDR1 MDHEN, CDR2 SYDVKM. Trimming removed 2 bases at V and 4 bases at J, with 15 bases between. CDR3 in DNA: TGTGCCAGCAGTTTACTTAGTGGGGGATTTTACAATGAGCAGTTCTTC. Protein sequence: CASSLLSGGFYNEQFF. The whole variable domain, remainder taken from reference TRBV28 and TRBJ2-1, is DVKVTQSSRYLVKRTGEKVFLECVQDMDHENMFWYRQDPGLGLRLIYFSYDVKMKEKGDIPEGYSVSREKKERFSLILESASTNQTSMYLCASSLLSGGFYNEQFFGPGTRLTVL.

CDR3 coding DNA: TGTGCCAGCAGTGAATATCCGGAGGGCACTGAAGCTTTCTTT. Protein sequence: CASSEYPEGTEAFF. V and J are TRBV25-1 and TRBJ1-1; D not resolved. The CDR3 runs to 14 residues. The V gene's germline CDR1 is MGHDK and CDR2 SYGVNS. With 0 bases removed from V and 4 bases from J, the gap between germline ends came to 9 bases.

The CDR3, as DNA: TGCGCCAGCAGCCCTGACAGTTGGGAGACCCAGTACTTC. This codes for CASSPDSWETQYF. The chain has TRBV4-3 and TRBJ2-5; a weak D match, TRBD1 (5 bases). CDR1 is LGHNA and CDR2 is YSLEER in the germline V gene. V was clipped by 4 bases and J by 5 bases, with 11 bases between them. CDR3 length: 13 amino acids.

The chain carries TRBV7-9 and TRBJ1-6; tentatively, D is TRBD1 (6 bases). Per germline, CDR1 SEHNR and CDR2 FQNEAQ (reference sequence). V gave up 4 bases and J gave up 7 bases, with 17 bases separating them. The CDR3 has 16 residues. This CDR3 is CASSSGQIITNSPLHF. The CDR3 DNA reads as TGTGCCAGCAGCTCAGGACAGATTATAACGAATTCACCCCTCCACTTT.

CDR3 DNA: TGTGCCAGCAGCGTAGGAGGCACCCCGAGGGTAACTGAAGCTTTCTTT. Its protein product is CASSVGGTPRVTEAFF. The chain recombines TRBV9 with TRBJ1-1; no firm D call. The germline V gene encodes CDR1 SGDLS and CDR2 YYNGEE. V shed 0 bases and J shed 5 bases, with 17 bases lying between them. This CDR3 is built from 16 residues.

The chain joins TRBV4-2 to TRBJ2-7, with 7 bases aligning to TRBD1. This CDR3 is 15 amino acids long. The V and J ends lost 2 bases and 2 bases, in that order; junction bases with no gene match: 6. CDR1 and CDR2 (germline): LGHNA, YNFKEQ. The CDR3 here is CASSQYRGAAYEQYF. For the CDR3, the DNA is TGTGCCAGCAGCCAATACAGGGGAGCGGCCTACGAGCAGTACTTC.

The chain has TRBV6-4 and TRBJ2-3; 11 positions match TRBD2. CDR1 is MRHNA, CDR2 SNTAGT, per germline. V trimming: 3 bases; J trimming: 4 bases; junction bases outside the gene matches: 0. This CDR3 has 14 residues. The CDR3 bases are TGTGCCAGCAGTGATAGCGGGGGGGCAGATACGCAGTATTTT. It specifies CASSDSGGADTQYF.

V is TRBV19 and J is TRBJ2-5; D might be TRBD2 (5 bases). The CDR3 sequence is 12 residues long. The V end lost 4 bases, the J end lost 7 bases, and 10 bases lay between the germline ends. Germline V gene data show CDR1 as LNHDA and CDR2 as SQIVND (reference sequence). CDR3 nucleotide sequence: TGTGCCAGTAGTAGCGGGCAAACGACCCAGTACTTC. Translation gives CASSSGQTTQYF.

The J gene is TRBJ2-3, the V gene TRBV28; perhaps D is TRBD1 or TRBD2 (5 bases each). The CDR3 is 15 amino acids. The germline V gene encodes CDR1 MDHEN and CDR2 SYDVKM. V lost 5 bases and J lost 10, with 22 bases in between. The CDR3 protein is CASSRTGTYPIAQYF. The CDR3 DNA is TGTGCCAGCAGTCGAACCGGGACCTACCCCATCGCGCAGTATTTT.

The chain uses TRBV19 and TRBJ1-6, with 10 bases fitting TRBD1. The CDR3 is made up of 16 amino acids. The J segment lost 8 bases and the V segment lost 0 bases, leaving 4 bases of the junction unmatched. Germline-derived CDR1 and CDR2 are LNHDA and SQIVND (reference sequence). CDR3: CASSIDGGQGDSPLHF. The CDR3 DNA follows: TGTGCCAGTAGTATAGATGGAGGACAGGGGGATTCACCCCTCCACTTT.

This sequence joins TRBV28 and TRBJ1-5; 7 bases align to TRBD1. V lost 6 bases, J lost 4 bases, and 6 bases stayed unmatched. There are 14 residues in the CDR3. CDR1 MDHEN and CDR2 SYDVKM come from the germline V gene. The CDR3 here is CASREGAGNQPQHF. The DNA for the CDR3 is TGTGCCAGCAGAGAGGGGGCAGGGAATCAGCCCCAGCATTTT.

The rearrangement joins TRBV7-8 to TRBJ1-1, with TRBD1 identical over 8 bases. In germline, CDR1 is SGHVS, CDR2 FQNEAQ. The CDR3 contains 18 residues. Trimming cost V 3 bases and J 0 bases; bases outside gene matches: 12. DNA of the CDR3: TGTGCCAGCAGCTTCCCTATAATTCCGACAGGGGTGAACACTGAAGCTTTCTTT. Its protein is CASSFPIIPTGVNTEAFF.